This T cell receptor beta chain was recovered during a study of cytomegalovirus exposure and HLA in healthy donors. V trimming: 5 bases; J trimming: 7 bases; junction bases outside the gene matches: 12. The CDR3 sequence is 15 residues long. The germline gives CDR1 SNHLY, CDR2 FYNNEI. This table comes from immunoSEQ multiplex PCR, and its TCRdb copy is limited to in-frame clones, with some not included. In the table there are some 240,000 clones, around four fifths of which are singletons. This rearrangement joins TRBV2 to TRBJ2-3; TRBD2 agrees at 7 bases. The receptor's source is a woman between 18 and 29 years old in good health and CMV-seronegative. The material sequenced was PBMCs. This CDR3 is CASSPIIGSGNTQYF. The CDR3 coding sequence is TGTGCCAGCAGTCCAATCATCGGGAGCGGGAATACGCAGTATTTT.